This T cell receptor beta chain was identified in a study of blood T cell repertoires in COVID-19. About the study: Some COVID-19 samples were acute and others convalescent; all came from the United States, Italy and Spain. T cells, B-cell-depleted T cells, or PBMCs provided the cDNA or gDNA that served as material.

V was trimmed by 0 bases and J by 7 bases, leaving 11 bases between them. Germline loops: CDR1 SGHRS, CDR2 YFSETQ. The CDR3 contains 15 residues. Per the study methods: Counts of nucleated cells, estimated from reference gene primer amplification, were obtained. Assay: immunoSEQ multiplex PCR; the TCRdb copy retains only in-frame clones and omits some. The V and J calls and clone size come from that table; D and trimming were worked out from the DNA. The table shows 100,000 or so clones, with around four fifths occurring only once. Material: peripheral blood. The clonotype originates from a woman in her sixties or seventies with active or convalescent COVID-19. The chain couples TRBV5-1 to TRBJ1-6; D is undetermined. The CDR3 loop reads CASSLGAGSNSPLHF. As DNA, the CDR3 is TGCGCCAGCAGCTTGGGGGCGGGTAGCAATTCACCCCTCCACTTT.